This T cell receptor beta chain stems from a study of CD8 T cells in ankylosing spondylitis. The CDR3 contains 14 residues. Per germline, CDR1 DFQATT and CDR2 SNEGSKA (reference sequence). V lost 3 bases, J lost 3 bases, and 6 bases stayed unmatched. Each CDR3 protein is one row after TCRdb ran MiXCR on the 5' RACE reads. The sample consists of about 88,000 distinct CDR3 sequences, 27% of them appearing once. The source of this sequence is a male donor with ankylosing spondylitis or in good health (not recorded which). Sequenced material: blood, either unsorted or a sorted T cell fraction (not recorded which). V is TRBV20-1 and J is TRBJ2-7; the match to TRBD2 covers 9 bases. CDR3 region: CSASEVAGVYEQYF. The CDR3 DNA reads TGCAGTGCTAGTGAGGTAGCGGGAGTCTACGAGCAGTACTTC.